A single sample gave rise to the 23 T cell receptor beta chains below, sequenced in a study of blood T cell repertoires in COVID-19. The repertoire was sequenced with immunoSEQ multiplex PCR; TCRdb's copy has only in-frame clones and lacks some. This sample has about 92,000 clones; less than 85% occur once, and the top ten carry about two fifths. Sequencing was performed on peripheral blood. These receptors were collected from a man at least 80 years old with acute or convalescent COVID-19.

CDR3 in amino acids: CASSRTGGSYNEQFF. DNA of the CDR3: TGTGCCAGCAGTCGGACAGGGGGCTCCTACAATGAGCAGTTCTTC. This chain joins TRBV6-5 and TRBJ2-1; 10 bases are shared with TRBD1. With 5 bases clipped from V and 0 bases from J, the junction kept 1 base outside the gene matches. This CDR3 is built from 15 residues. The germline V gene has CDR1 MNHEY and CDR2 SVGAGI.

The chain uses TRBV7-2 and TRBJ2-7; D is perhaps TRBD1 (5 bases). V was cut by 4 bases and J by 3 bases, with 10 bases left in between. Germline CDR1 is SGHTA and CDR2 is FQGNSA. This CDR3 contains 13 residues. CDR3 protein: CASSSLTDYEQYF. The CDR3 nucleotides read TGTGCCAGCAGCTCCCTGACAGACTACGAGCAGTACTTC.

This chain joins TRBV6-5 and TRBJ2-1, with TRBD2 as a possible D gene (6 bases). The germline V gene encodes CDR1 MNHEY and CDR2 SVGAGI. V was clipped by 6 bases and J by 1 base, with 10 bases between them. CDR3 length equals 14 residues. The CDR3 DNA reads as TGTGCCAGCAGGAAGGGGAGGTCCTACAATGAGCAGTTCTTC. Protein product: CASRKGRSYNEQFF.

J is TRBJ2-3 and V is TRBV7-3; 13 bases are a match to TRBD2. CDR3 size: 16 residues. V trimming: 4 bases; J trimming: 4 bases; junction bases outside the gene matches: 5. Germline assignment: CDR1 SGHTA and CDR2 FQGTGA. The DNA of the CDR3 is TGTGCCAGCAGCTCCCAACTAGCGGGAGGGGCAGATACGCAGTATTTT. This encodes CASSSQLAGGADTQYF.

The rearrangement uses TRBV4-2 and TRBJ2-2; no definite D call. This CDR3 is 16 amino acids long. Between the trimmed V and J ends, which lost 0 bases and 0 bases, there was a span of 8 bases. Germline CDR1 reads LGHNA; CDR2 reads YNFKEQ. The CDR3 region is CASSQEKSANTGELFF. In DNA, the CDR3 is TGTGCCAGCAGCCAAGAGAAGAGCGCGAACACCGGGGAGCTGTTTTTT.

This clone showed up many times. This chain links TRBV12-5 with TRBJ2-4; 8 nucleotides match TRBD1. This CDR3 has 13 amino acids. Trimming removed 5 bases from V and 6 bases from J; junction bases left unmatched: 3. CDR1 LGHNT and CDR2 FRNRAP come from the germline V gene. The CDR3 loop is CASGLTGGNIQYF. CDR3 nucleotides: TGTGCTAGTGGTCTCACAGGGGGAAACATTCAGTACTTC.

The rearrangement joins TRBV28 to TRBJ2-7, with a possible D match to TRBD2 (6 bases). Germline V lookup: CDR1 MDHEN, CDR2 SYDVKM. The CDR3 is 13 amino acids. V lost 7 bases and J 6 bases, leaving 16 bases between the germline ends. The CDR3 region is CASTAGSNREQYF. CDR3 DNA sequence: TGTGCCAGCACCGCCGGGAGCAATCGCGAGCAGTACTTC.

The chain employs TRBV3-1 (or the pseudogene TRBV3-2) and TRBJ2-5, with D possibly being TRBD1 (5 bases). V gave up 1 base and J gave up 5 bases, with 14 bases separating them. The CDR3 runs to 15 residues. The germline V gene encodes CDR1 LGHDT and CDR2 YNNKEL (reference sequence). The CDR3 coding sequence is TGTGCCAGCAGCCAAGGTCCCCAGGGTTTCGAGACCCAGTACTTC. It codes for CASSQGPQGFETQYF.

Only a few counts were recorded for this clone. This sequence joins TRBV19 and TRBJ2-7, with 11 bases fitting TRBD2. CDR3 length equals 20 residues. Per the germline V gene, CDR1 is LNHDA and CDR2 is SQIVND (reference sequence). V shed 1 base and J 0 bases; nucleotides not matched to a gene: 14. CDR3 DNA sequence: TGTGCCAGTAGTATAGCTTCAGACTTCCTAGCGGGAGGTTTCTCCTACGAGCAGTACTTC. Protein sequence: CASSIASDFLAGGFSYEQYF.

This clone was detected only a few times. This rearrangement joins TRBV27 to TRBJ1-5; 8 bases line up with TRBD1. J lost 4 bases, V lost 6 bases, and 2 bases had no gene match. Germline V gene sequence: CDR1 MNHEY, CDR2 SMNVEV (reference sequence). The CDR3 sequence is 13 residues long. Here the CDR3 DNA reads TGTGCCAGCAGGCGGACAGGGAATCAGCCCCAGCATTTT. It codes for CASRRTGNQPQHF.

This chain uses TRBV27 with TRBJ2-7; D might be TRBD2 (5 bases). Germline CDR1 and CDR2: MNHEY and SMNVEV (reference sequence). V lost 3 bases and J 1 base, leaving 7 bases between the germline ends. This CDR3 spans 13 amino acids. This CDR3 is CASSFRLSYEQYF. Written as DNA, the CDR3 is TGTGCCAGCAGTTTCCGACTATCCTACGAGCAGTACTTC.

The chain combines TRBV11-2 with TRBJ2-2; D may be TRBD2 (6 bases). Trimming took off 2 bases at V and 3 bases at J, with 10 bases between the two ends. Germline CDR1 is SGHAT and CDR2 is FQNNGV. There are 15 residues in the CDR3. CDR3 nucleotides: TGTGCCAGCAGCTTACTGGGGGGTCACACCGGGGAGCTGTTTTTT. Encoded protein: CASSLLGGHTGELFF.

V and J are TRBV20-1 and TRBJ2-5; 7 bases line up with TRBD1. V lost 3 bases and J lost 5; bases outside the gene matches: 12. The germline gives CDR1 DFQATT, CDR2 SNEGSKA (reference sequence). The CDR3 length is 15 residues. The CDR3: CSASDLQGDEETQYF. The DNA for the CDR3 is TGCAGTGCTAGTGACCTCCAGGGGGACGAGGAGACCCAGTACTTC.

This clone was found a few times. This sequence joins TRBV5-1 and TRBJ2-7, with 9 bases matching TRBD1. The junction had 10 bases not matched to a gene; V was cut back by 4 bases and J by 5 bases. Germline loops: CDR1 SGHRS, CDR2 YFSETQ. This CDR3 spans 15 amino acids. The CDR3 region has the DNA TGCGCCAGCAGCCCTGCCGGGACAGGGCTCGACGAGCAGTACTTC. This sequence encodes CASSPAGTGLDEQYF.

The chain has TRBV5-1 and TRBJ2-1, with 11 bases lining up with TRBD1. Per the germline V gene, CDR1 is SGHRS and CDR2 is YFSETQ. V lost 2 bases and J lost 10; bases outside the gene matches: 8. The CDR3 consists of 15 residues. CDR3 DNA sequence: TGCGCCAGCAGCTTCGGGACAGGGGGATCGGGAGAGCAGTTCTTC. This gives the protein CASSFGTGGSGEQFF.

V and J are TRBV7-2 and TRBJ1-2, with D unresolved. Per germline, CDR1 SGHTA and CDR2 FQGNSA. V lost 5 bases and J 5 bases, leaving 12 bases between the germline ends. This CDR3 is built from 13 residues. DNA for the CDR3: TGTGCCAGCAGCCCGCAACCAGTGTATGGCTACACCTTC. Protein: CASSPQPVYGYTF.

The CDR3 is CASSYKRGTSGYEQYF. The DNA of the CDR3 is TGTGCCAGCAGTTACAAGCGGGGGACTAGCGGCTACGAGCAGTACTTC. The gene calls are TRBV6-6 and TRBJ2-7, with 11 bases lining up with TRBD2. Germline V gene lookup returns CDR1 MNHNY and CDR2 SVGAGI (reference sequence). The CDR3 contains 16 residues. V was clipped by 2 bases and J by 3 bases; unmatched bases: 6.

The CDR3 coding sequence is TGTGCCAGCAGCGGCGATGTGGGACTGGACCCCGATGAGCAGTTCTTC. Translation gives CASSGDVGLDPDEQFF. The chain is built from TRBV9 and TRBJ2-1, with D possibly being TRBD2 (6 bases). Trimming left V 3 bases short and J 8 bases short, with 21 bases between. The CDR3 loop spans 16 amino acids. The germline V gene has CDR1 SGDLS and CDR2 YYNGEE.

This clone occurred once. The V gene is TRBV27, the J gene TRBJ1-6; 12 positions agree with TRBD1. The CDR3 loop spans 17 amino acids. Germline CDR1 MNHEY, CDR2 SMNVEV (reference sequence). Trimming removed 6 bases from V and 9 bases from J; junction bases left unmatched: 12. The DNA for the CDR3 is TGTGCCAGCAGAATAACCGGGACAGGGGGCGAAGGTTCACCCCTCCACTTT. This sequence encodes CASRITGTGGEGSPLHF.

The chain carries TRBV5-1 and TRBJ2-1, with 8 bases aligning to TRBD2. Looked up from germline, CDR1 is SGHRS and CDR2 is YFSETQ. The CDR3 is 15 residues long. V gave up 0 bases and J gave up 5 bases; unmatched junction bases: 4. The CDR3 reads CASSLVGLANNEQFF. The CDR3 DNA sequence: TGCGCCAGCAGCTTGGTAGGACTAGCTAACAATGAGCAGTTCTTC.

J is TRBJ2-2 and V is TRBV7-3; tentatively, D is TRBD1 (6 bases). V was trimmed by 6 bases and J by 5 bases, leaving 13 bases between them. Germline CDR1 SGHTA, CDR2 FQGTGA. The CDR3 extends over 14 amino acids. Here the CDR3 DNA reads TGTGCCAGCAGGAAAGCAGGGGAGACCGGGGAGCTGTTTTTT. Its translation: CASRKAGETGELFF. Filled out from reference TRBV7-3 and TRBJ2-2, the complete variable domain reads GAGVSQTPSNKVTEKGKYVELRCDPISGHTALYWYRQSLGQGPEFLIYFQGTGAADDSGLPNDRFFAVRPEGSVSTLKIQRTERGDSAVYLCASRKAGETGELFFGEGSRLTVL.

As DNA, the CDR3 is TGCGCCAGCAAGGGACTAGCGAACGACAATGAGCAGTTCTTC. Protein: CASKGLANDNEQFF. J is TRBJ2-1 and V is TRBV5-1; 10 bases are shared with TRBD2. Trimming cost V 6 bases and J 5 bases; bases outside gene matches: 5. The CDR3 spans 14 residues. Germline CDR1 is SGHRS and CDR2 is YFSETQ.

The rearrangement links TRBV19 to TRBJ1-5; 7 positions match TRBD1. This CDR3 is built from 14 residues. Per germline, CDR1 LNHDA and CDR2 SQIVND (reference sequence). With 10 bases clipped from V and 6 bases from J, the junction kept 12 bases outside the gene matches. The CDR3 sequence is CATATGQRGQPQHF. For the CDR3, the DNA is TGTGCCACCGCGACAGGGCAAAGGGGTCAGCCCCAGCATTTT.